The clone carrying this T cell receptor (beta chain) was counted a few times. The sample is drawn from a study of blood T cell repertoires in COVID-19. The V gene lost 3 bases and the J gene lost 5 bases, with 11 bases spanning the gap. The CDR3 has 13 amino acids. Germline loops: CDR1 DFQATT, CDR2 SNEGSKA (reference sequence). Some clones are missing from TCRdb's copy, which holds only in-frame ones; the method was immunoSEQ multiplex PCR. The sample yields 310,000 or so clones, around 90% seen once. Sequencing was performed on PBMCs or T cells enriched from blood (not recorded which). This sequence joins TRBV20-1 and TRBJ1-5, with D possibly TRBD1 on 5 matching bases. The receptor's source is a woman aged 18-29 years who had recovered from COVID-19. CDR3 loop: CSASPGAYQPQHF. The CDR3, as DNA: TGCAGTGCTAGTCCTGGGGCCTATCAGCCCCAGCATTTT.